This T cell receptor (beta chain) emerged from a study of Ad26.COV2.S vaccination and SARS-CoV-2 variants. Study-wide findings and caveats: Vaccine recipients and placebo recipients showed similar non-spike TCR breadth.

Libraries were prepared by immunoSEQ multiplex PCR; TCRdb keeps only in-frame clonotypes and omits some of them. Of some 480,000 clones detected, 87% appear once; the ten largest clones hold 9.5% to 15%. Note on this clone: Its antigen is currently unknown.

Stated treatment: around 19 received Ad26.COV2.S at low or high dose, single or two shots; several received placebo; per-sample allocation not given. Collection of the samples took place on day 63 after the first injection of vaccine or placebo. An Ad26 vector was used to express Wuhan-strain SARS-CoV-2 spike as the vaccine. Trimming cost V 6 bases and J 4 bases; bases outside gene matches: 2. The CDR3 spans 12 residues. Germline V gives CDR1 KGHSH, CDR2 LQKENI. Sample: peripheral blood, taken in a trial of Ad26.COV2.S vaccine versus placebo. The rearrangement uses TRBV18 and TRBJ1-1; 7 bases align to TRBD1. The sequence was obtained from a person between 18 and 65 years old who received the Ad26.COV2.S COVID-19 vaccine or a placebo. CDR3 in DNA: TGTGCCAGCTCCCAGGGGGGCACTGAAGCTTTCTTT. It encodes CASSQGGTEAFF.